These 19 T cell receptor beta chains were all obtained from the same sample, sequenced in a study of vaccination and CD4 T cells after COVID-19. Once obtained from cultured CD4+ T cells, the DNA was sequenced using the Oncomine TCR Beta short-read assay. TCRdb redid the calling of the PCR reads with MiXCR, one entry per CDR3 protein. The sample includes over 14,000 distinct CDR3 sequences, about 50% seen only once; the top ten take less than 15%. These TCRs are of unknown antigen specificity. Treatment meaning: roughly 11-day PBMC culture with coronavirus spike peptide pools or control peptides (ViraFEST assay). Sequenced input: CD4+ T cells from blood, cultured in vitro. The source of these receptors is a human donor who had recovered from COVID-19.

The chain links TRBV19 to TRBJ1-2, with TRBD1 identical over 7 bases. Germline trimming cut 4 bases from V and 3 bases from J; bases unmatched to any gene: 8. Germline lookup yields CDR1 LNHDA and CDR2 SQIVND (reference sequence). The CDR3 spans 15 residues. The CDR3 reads CASSKERTGDYGYTF. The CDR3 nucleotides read TGTGCCAGTAGTAAGGAGCGCACAGGGGACTATGGCTACACCTTC.

The CDR3 DNA reads TGTGCCAGCAGTTCCTGGAGACACGACAGGGGGTACACCGGGGAGCTGTTTTTT. Amino acid sequence: CASSSWRHDRGYTGELFF. J is TRBJ2-2 and V is TRBV28; TRBD1 aligns across 9 bases. Trimming at V came to 4 bases and at J to 3 bases, leaving 12 bases not matched to a gene. The CDR3 is 18 amino acids. From germline, CDR1 is MDHEN and CDR2 SYDVKM.

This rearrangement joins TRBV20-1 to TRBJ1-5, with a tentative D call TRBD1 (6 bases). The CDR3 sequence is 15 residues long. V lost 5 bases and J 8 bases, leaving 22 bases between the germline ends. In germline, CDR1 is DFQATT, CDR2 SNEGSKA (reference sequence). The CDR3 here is CSASTGGSLREPQHF. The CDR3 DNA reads TGCAGTGCTTCGACAGGTGGGTCTTTAAGGGAGCCCCAGCATTTT.

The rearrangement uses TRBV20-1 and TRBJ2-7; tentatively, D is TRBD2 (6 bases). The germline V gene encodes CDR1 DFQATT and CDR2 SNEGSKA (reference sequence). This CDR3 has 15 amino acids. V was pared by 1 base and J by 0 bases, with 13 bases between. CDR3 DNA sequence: TGCAGTGCTAGAGCCCTAGGGAGGAGCTCCTACGAGCAGTACTTC. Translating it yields CSARALGRSSYEQYF.

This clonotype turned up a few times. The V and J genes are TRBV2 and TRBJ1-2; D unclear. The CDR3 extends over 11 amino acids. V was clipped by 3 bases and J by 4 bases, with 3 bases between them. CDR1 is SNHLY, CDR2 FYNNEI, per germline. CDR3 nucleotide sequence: TGTGCCAGCAGTGACCTCTATGGCTACACCTTC. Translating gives CASSDLYGYTF.

The CDR3 DNA sequence: TGTGCCAGTAGTATCGCCGGGACTAGTTCCAATGAGCAGTTCTTC. This translates into CASSIAGTSSNEQFF. This chain uses TRBV19 with TRBJ2-1, with 8 nucleotides matching TRBD2. From germline, CDR1 is LNHDA and CDR2 SQIVND (reference sequence). The junction had 7 bases not matched to a gene; V was cut back by 3 bases and J by 6 bases. The CDR3 loop spans 15 amino acids.

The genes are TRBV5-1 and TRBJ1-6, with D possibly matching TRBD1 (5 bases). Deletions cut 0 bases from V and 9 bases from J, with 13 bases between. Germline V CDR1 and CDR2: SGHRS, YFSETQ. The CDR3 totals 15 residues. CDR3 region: CASSLGAQASSPLHF. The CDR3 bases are TGCGCCAGCAGCTTGGGGGCACAGGCCAGTTCACCCCTCCACTTT.

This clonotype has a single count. The CDR3 coding sequence is TGTGCCAGCAGCGGACAAAAGACAGGAGACGGGGCCAACGTCCTGACTTTC. Translation: CASSGQKTGDGANVLTF. The V gene is TRBV5-4, the J gene TRBJ2-6; TRBD1 is a possible D gene (6 bases). This CDR3 is built from 17 residues. Germline V gene sequence: CDR1 SGHNT, CDR2 YYREEE (reference sequence). The V end was cut by 4 bases, the J end by 4 bases, with 18 bases between.

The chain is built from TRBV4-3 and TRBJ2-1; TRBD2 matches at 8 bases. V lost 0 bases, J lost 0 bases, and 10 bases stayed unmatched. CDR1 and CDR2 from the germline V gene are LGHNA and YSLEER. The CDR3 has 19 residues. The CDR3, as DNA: TGCGCCAGCAGCCAAGACTTGGGCGTTAGCGGGAACTCCTACAATGAGCAGTTCTTC. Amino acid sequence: CASSQDLGVSGNSYNEQFF.

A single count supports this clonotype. CDR3 sequence (DNA): TGCGCCAGCAGCCAAGTGCCGGGCCTTGGCTACACCTTC. Protein: CASSQVPGLGYTF. The rearrangement joins TRBV4-1 to TRBJ1-2, with unresolved D. Trimming shortened V by 1 base and J by 7 bases, and 10 bases separated the two germline ends. Per germline, CDR1 MGHRA and CDR2 YSYEKL. There are 13 residues in the CDR3.

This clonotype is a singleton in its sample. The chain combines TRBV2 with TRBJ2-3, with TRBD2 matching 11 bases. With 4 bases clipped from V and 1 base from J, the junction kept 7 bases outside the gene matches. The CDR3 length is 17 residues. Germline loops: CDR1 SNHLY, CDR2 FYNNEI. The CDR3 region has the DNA TGTGCCAGCAGTGGGGTTAGCGGGAGGGTGGGCACAGATACGCAGTATTTT. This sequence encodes CASSGVSGRVGTDTQYF.

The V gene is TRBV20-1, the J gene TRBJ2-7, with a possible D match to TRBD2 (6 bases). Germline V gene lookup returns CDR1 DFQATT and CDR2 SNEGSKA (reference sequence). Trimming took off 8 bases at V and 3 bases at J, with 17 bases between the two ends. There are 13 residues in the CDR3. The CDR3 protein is CSTLGDSSYEQYF. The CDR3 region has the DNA TGCAGTACGCTTGGGGACTCGAGCTACGAGCAGTACTTC.

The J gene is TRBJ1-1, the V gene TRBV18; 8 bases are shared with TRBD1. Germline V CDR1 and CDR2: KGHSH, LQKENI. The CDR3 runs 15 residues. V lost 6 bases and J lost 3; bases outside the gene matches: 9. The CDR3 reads CASSPGQGLDTEAFF. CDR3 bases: TGTGCCAGCTCGCCTGGACAGGGTCTAGACACTGAAGCTTTCTTT.

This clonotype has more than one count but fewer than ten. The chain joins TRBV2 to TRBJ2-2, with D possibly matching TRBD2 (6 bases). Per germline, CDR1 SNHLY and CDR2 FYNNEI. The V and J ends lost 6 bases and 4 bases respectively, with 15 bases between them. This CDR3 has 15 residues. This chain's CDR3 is CASRVGLKPTGELFF. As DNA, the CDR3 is TGTGCCAGCAGGGTAGGACTAAAACCCACCGGGGAGCTGTTTTTT.

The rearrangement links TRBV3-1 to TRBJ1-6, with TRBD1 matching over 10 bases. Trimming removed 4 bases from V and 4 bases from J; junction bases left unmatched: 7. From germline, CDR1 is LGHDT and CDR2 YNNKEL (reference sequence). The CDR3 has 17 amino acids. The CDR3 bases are TGTGCCAGCAGCCTTCGACAGGGGGCCCTGTATAATTCACCCCTCCACTTT. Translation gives CASSLRQGALYNSPLHF.

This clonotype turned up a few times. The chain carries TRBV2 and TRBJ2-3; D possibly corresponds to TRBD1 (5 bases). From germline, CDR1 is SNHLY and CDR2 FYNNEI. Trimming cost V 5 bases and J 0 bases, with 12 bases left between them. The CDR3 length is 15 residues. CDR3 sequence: CASSKDSLSTDTQYF. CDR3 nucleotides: TGTGCCAGCAGTAAAGACAGCCTAAGCACAGATACGCAGTATTTT.

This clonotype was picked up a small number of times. CDR3 amino acids: CASSFRTSGDEQFF. Here the CDR3 DNA reads TGTGCCAGCAGCTTCAGGACTAGCGGGGACGAGCAGTTCTTC. The chain has TRBV7-9 and TRBJ2-1, with TRBD2 identical over 12 bases. CDR1 SEHNR and CDR2 FQNEAQ come from the germline V gene (reference sequence). J was trimmed by 10 bases and V by 3 bases; bases with no gene match: 4. This CDR3 comprises 14 residues.

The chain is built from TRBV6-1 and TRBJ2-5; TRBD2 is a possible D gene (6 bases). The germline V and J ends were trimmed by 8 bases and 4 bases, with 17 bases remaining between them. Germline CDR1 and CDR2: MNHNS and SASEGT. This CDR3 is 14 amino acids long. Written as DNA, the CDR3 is TGTGCCAGCCGGAGGGCCAGTTCCGGAGAGACCCAGTACTTC. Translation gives CASRRASSGETQYF.

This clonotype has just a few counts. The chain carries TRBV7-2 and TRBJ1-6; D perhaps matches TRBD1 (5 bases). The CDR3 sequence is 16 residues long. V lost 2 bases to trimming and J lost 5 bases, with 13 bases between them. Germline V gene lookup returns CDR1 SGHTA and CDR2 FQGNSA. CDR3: CASSLQGHGNNSPLHF. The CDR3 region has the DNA TGTGCCAGCAGCTTACAGGGTCACGGTAATAATTCACCCCTCCACTTT.